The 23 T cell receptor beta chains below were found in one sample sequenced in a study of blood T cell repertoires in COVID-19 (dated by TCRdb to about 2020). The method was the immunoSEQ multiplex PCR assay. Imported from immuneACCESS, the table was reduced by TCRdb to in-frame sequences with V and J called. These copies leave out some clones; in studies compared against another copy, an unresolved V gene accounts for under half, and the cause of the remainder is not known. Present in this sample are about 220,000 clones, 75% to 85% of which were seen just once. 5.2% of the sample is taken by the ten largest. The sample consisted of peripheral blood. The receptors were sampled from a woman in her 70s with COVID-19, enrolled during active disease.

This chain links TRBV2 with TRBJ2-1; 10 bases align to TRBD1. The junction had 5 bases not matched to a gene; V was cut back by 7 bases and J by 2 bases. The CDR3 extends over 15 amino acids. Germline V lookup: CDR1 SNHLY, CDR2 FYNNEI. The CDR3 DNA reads TGTGCCAGCAAGCCGGACAGGGGGGCCTACAATGAGCAGTTCTTC. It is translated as CASKPDRGAYNEQFF.

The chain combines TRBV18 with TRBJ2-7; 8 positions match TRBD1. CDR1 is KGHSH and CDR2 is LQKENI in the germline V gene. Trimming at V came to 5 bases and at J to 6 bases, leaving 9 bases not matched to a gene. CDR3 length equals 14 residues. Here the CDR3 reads CASSSRTGTREQYF. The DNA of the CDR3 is TGTGCCAGCTCATCGAGGACAGGGACTCGCGAGCAGTACTTC. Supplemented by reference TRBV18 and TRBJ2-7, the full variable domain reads NAGVMQNPRHLVRRRGQEARLRCSPMKGHSHVYWYRQLPEEGLKFMVYLQKENIIDESGMPKERFSAEFPKEGPSILRIQQVVRGDSAAYFCASSSRTGTREQYFGPGTRLTVT.

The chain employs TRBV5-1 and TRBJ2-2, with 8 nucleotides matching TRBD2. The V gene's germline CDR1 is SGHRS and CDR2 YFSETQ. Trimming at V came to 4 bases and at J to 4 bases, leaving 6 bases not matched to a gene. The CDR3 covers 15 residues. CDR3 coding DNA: TGCGCCAGCAGCCCCCCTGCGGGAGGCACCGGGGAGCTGTTTTTT. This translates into CASSPPAGGTGELFF.

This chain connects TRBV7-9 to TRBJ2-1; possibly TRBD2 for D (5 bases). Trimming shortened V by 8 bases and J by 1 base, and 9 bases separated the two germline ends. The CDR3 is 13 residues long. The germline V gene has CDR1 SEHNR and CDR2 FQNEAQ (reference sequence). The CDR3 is CASQRSSYNEQFF. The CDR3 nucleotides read TGTGCCAGCCAGCGGAGTTCCTACAATGAGCAGTTCTTC.

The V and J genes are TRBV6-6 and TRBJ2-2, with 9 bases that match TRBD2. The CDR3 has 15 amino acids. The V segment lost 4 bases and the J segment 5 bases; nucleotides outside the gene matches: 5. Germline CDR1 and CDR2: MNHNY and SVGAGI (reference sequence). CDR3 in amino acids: CASSSVAGGTGELFF. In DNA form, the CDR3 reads TGTGCCAGCAGTTCTGTGGCGGGAGGGACCGGGGAGCTGTTTTTT.

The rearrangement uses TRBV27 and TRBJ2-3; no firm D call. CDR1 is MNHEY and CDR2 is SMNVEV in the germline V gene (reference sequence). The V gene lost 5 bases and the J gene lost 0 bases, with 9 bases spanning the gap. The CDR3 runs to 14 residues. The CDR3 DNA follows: TGTGCCAGCAGTATCCGGTGGAGCACAGATACGCAGTATTTT. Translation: CASSIRWSTDTQYF.

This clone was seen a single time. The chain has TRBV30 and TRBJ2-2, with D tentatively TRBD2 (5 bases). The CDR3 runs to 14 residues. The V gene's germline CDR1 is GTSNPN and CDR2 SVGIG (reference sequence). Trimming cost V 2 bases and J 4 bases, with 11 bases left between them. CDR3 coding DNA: TGTGCCTGGAGTAAGGGAGTATCCACCGGGGAGCTGTTTTTT. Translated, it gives CAWSKGVSTGELFF.

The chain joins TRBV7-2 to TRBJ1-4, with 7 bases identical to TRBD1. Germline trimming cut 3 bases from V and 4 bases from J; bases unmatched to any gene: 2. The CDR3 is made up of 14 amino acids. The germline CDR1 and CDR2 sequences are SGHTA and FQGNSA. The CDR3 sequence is CASSLDRINEKLFF. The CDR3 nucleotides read TGTGCCAGCAGCTTGGACAGGATTAATGAAAAACTGTTTTTT.

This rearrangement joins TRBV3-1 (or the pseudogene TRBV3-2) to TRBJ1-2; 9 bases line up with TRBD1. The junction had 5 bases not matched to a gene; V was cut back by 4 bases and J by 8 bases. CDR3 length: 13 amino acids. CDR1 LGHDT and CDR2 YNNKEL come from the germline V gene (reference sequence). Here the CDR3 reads CASSPGQGTGYTF. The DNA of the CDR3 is TGTGCCAGCAGCCCCGGACAGGGGACCGGCTACACCTTC.

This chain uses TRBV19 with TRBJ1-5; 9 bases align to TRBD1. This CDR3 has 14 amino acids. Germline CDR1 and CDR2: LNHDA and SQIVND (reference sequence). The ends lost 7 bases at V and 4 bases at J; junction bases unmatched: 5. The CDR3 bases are TGTGCCAGTACCCTGACAGGGGGAAATCAGCCCCAGCATTTT. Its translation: CASTLTGGNQPQHF.

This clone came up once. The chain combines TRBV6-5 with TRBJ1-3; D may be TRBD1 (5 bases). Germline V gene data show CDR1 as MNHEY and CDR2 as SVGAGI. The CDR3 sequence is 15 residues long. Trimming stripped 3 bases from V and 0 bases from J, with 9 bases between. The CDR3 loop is CASSYRQRSGNTIYF. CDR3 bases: TGTGCCAGCAGTTATCGACAGCGCTCTGGAAACACCATATATTTT.

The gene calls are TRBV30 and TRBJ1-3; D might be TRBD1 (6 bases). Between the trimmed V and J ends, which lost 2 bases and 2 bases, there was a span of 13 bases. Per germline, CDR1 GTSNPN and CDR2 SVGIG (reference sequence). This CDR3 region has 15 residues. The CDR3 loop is CAWSLRGGAGNTIYF. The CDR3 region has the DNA TGTGCCTGGAGTCTCCGCGGGGGCGCTGGAAACACCATATATTTT.

CDR3 residues: CASSLEQGGNTIYF. DNA for the CDR3: TGTGCCAGCAGCTTAGAACAGGGAGGAAACACCATATATTTT. The chain couples TRBV7-6 to TRBJ1-3; the D gene is possibly TRBD1 (6 bases). This CDR3 spans 14 amino acids. Germline V gene sequence: CDR1 SGHVS, CDR2 FNYEAQ. V was clipped by 1 base and J by 4 bases, with 8 bases between them.

CDR3 protein: CASSPDLTSGKEEFF. The CDR3 DNA is TGTGCCAGCAGCCCAGATCTGACTAGCGGGAAGGAGGAGTTCTTC. The rearrangement joins TRBV4-2 to TRBJ2-1, with 11 positions matching TRBD2. There are 15 residues in the CDR3. Germline V gene data show CDR1 as LGHNA and CDR2 as YNFKEQ. V dropped 4 bases and J dropped 14; count of bases not matched to a gene: 13.

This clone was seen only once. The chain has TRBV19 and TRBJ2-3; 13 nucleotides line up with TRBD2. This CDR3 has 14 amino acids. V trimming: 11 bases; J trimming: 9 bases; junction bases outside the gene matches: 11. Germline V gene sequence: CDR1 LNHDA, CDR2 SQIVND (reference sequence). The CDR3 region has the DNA TGTGCCTCCTCCCCCGCGGGACTAGCGGGAACGCAGTATTTT. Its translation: CASSPAGLAGTQYF.

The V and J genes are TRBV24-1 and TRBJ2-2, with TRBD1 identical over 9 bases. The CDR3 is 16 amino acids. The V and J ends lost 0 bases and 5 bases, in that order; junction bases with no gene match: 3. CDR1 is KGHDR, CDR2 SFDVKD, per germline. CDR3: CATSDLAGQGTGELFF. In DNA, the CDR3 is TGTGCCACCAGTGATTTGGCGGGACAGGGAACCGGGGAGCTGTTTTTT.

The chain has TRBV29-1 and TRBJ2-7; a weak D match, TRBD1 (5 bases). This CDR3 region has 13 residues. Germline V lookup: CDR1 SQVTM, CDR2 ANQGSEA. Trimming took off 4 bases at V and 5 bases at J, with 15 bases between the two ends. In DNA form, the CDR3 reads TGCAGCGTTGCCCAGGGATATTCGGACGAGCAGTACTTC. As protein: CSVAQGYSDEQYF.

The CDR3 loop reads CASSSNRDRGNQPQHF. CDR3 bases: TGTGCCAGCAGCTCCAACCGGGACAGAGGCAATCAGCCCCAGCATTTT. The chain recombines TRBV27 with TRBJ1-5; 7 nucleotides align to TRBD1. The CDR3 covers 16 residues. Germline V CDR1 and CDR2: MNHEY, SMNVEV (reference sequence). J was trimmed by 2 bases and V by 6 bases; bases with no gene match: 10.

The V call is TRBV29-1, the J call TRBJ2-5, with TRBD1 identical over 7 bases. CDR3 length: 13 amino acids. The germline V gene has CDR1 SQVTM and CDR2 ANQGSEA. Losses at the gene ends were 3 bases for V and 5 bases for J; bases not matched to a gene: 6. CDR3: CSVDRQGDETQYF. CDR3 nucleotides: TGCAGCGTTGACCGGCAGGGGGATGAGACCCAGTACTTC.

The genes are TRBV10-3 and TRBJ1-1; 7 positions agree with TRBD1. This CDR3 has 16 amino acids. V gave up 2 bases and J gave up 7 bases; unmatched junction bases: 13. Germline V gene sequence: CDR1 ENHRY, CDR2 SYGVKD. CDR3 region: CAISESGRGRVGEAFF. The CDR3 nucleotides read TGTGCCATCAGTGAGAGTGGTAGGGGGCGGGTTGGTGAAGCTTTCTTT.

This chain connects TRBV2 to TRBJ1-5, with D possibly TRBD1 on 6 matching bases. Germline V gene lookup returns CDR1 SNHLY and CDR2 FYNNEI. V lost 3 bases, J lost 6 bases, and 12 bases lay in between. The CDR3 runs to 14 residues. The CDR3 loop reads CASSDVGGPQPQHF. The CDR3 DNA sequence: TGTGCCAGCAGTGATGTAGGGGGACCTCAGCCCCAGCATTTT. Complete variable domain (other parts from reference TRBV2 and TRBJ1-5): EPEVTQTPSHQVTQMGQEVILRCVPISNHLYFYWYRQILGQKVEFLVSFYNNEISEKSEIFDDQFSVERPDGSNFTLKIRSTKLEDSAMYFCASSDVGGPQPQHFGDGTRLSIL.

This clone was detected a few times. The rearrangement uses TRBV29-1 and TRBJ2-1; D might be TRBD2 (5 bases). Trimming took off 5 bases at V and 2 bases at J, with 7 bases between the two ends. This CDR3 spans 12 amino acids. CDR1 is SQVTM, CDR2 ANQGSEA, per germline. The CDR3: CSVTRAYNEQFF. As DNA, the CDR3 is TGCAGCGTTACTAGGGCCTACAATGAGCAGTTCTTC.

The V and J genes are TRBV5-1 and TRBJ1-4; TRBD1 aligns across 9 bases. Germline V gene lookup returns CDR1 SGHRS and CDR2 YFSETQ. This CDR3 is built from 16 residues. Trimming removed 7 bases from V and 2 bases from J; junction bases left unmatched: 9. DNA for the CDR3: TGCGCCAGCCGAAAGGGACAGGGAGTTACTAATGAAAAACTGTTTTTT. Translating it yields CASRKGQGVTNEKLFF.